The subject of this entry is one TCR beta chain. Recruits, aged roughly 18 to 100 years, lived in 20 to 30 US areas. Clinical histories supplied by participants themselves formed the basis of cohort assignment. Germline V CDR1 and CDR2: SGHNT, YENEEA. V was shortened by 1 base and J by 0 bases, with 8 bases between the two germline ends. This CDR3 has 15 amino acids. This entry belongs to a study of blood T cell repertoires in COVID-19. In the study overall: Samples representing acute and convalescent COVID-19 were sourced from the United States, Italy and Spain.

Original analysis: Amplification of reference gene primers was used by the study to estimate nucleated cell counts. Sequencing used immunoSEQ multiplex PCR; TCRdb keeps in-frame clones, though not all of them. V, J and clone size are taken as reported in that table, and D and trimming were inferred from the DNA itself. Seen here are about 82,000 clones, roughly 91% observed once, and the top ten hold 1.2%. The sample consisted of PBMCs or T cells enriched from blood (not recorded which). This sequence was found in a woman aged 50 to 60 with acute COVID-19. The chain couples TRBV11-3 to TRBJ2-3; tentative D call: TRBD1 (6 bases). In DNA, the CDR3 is TGTGCCAGCAGCTTAGGACAGGCTAGCACAGATACGCAGTATTTT. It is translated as CASSLGQASTDTQYF. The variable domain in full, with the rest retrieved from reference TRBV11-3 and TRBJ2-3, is EAGVVQSPRYKIIEKKQPVAFWCNPISGHNTLYWYLQNLGQGPELLIRYENEEAVDDSQLPKDRFSAERLKGVDSTLKIQPAELGDSAVYLCASSLGQASTDTQYFGPGTRLTVL.